This T cell receptor beta chain was obtained from a study of cytomegalovirus exposure and HLA in healthy donors. Study in general: The Caucasian-associated ancestry cluster contained 81% of the approximately 390 genotyped donors.

Overall study findings and caveats: Earlier analysis yielded a pattern in which most TCR beta V segments were productive about 87% or about 30% of the time.

It was with 60 Vbeta and 13 Jbeta primers that the PCR ran. Using immunoSEQ multiplex PCR, the repertoire was profiled, and TCRdb retains in-frame clones only, with some absent. The sample has 80,000 to 100,000 clones; 81% are singletons. On this clone: Its antigen is unidentified.

The CDR3 runs to 18 residues. V dropped 0 bases and J dropped 3; count of bases not matched to a gene: 10. CDR1 and CDR2 from the germline V gene are WSHSY and SAAADI. The sequence was collected from a man in his forties in good health and CMV-seropositive. The rearrangement uses TRBV10-2 and TRBJ2-2; 7 bases align to TRBD2. The material sequenced was PBMCs. CDR3 sequence reads: CASSESPSSGSYTGELFF. CDR3 DNA: TGCGCCAGCAGTGAGTCTCCATCTAGCGGAAGTTACACCGGGGAGCTGTTTTTT.